Here is one TCR beta chain with its context. The antigen is unknown. This sample was taken from a study of neurological immune-mediated disorders. The cDNA was produced through 5'RACE with 10-nucleotide random UMIs. TCRdb recomputed calls from the 5' RACE reads with MiXCR, one row per CDR3 protein. The data contain about 59,000 distinct CDR3 sequences, under 30% of them singletons. This CDR3 comprises 11 residues. Trimming pared 2 bases from V and 8 bases from J, leaving 4 bases between. Germline loops: CDR1 SGHRS, CDR2 YFSETQ. Findings of the study overall: No CDR3 amino acid sequences were shared by expanded clones across subjects, suggesting private repertoires in all groups. Multiple sclerosis, the disease with the least TCR clonal expansion, fell below healthy controls, whereas HTLV-1-associated myelopathy showed the most.

Described time point: technical triplicate 2. The unsorted libraries were prepared from 2 million PBMCs (stored at -80 C). This rearrangement joins TRBV5-1 to TRBJ2-2; D gene ambiguous. Sequencing used PBMCs. The receptor comes from a man in his sixties with HTLV-1-associated myelopathy (HAM/TSP). The CDR3: CASSFQGELFF. CDR3 nucleotides: TGCGCCAGCAGCTTCCAAGGGGAGCTGTTTTTT.